This T cell receptor (beta chain) was captured in a study of blood T cell repertoires in COVID-19. Study overall: Sample material is recorded as cDNA or gDNA derived from T cells, B-cell-depleted T cells, or PBMCs.

This table comes from immunoSEQ multiplex PCR, and its TCRdb copy is limited to in-frame clones, with some not included. This sample has more than 100,000 clones, with around 80% found just once. What was sequenced was peripheral blood. The receptor comes from a woman at least 80 years old with acute or convalescent COVID-19.

The CDR3 region is CASRLRGALSADQPQHF. The CDR3 DNA reads as TGTGCCAGTAGGCTCAGGGGGGCGCTTTCGGCCGATCAGCCCCAGCATTTT. V is TRBV19 and J is TRBJ1-5; 7 positions agree with TRBD1. Germline V CDR1 and CDR2: LNHDA, SQIVND (reference sequence). The J segment lost 5 bases and the V segment lost 6 bases, leaving 16 bases of the junction unmatched. The CDR3 totals 17 residues.